Listed below are T cell receptor beta chains from one sample, sequenced in a study of cytomegalovirus exposure and HLA in healthy donors. Sequenced by immunoSEQ multiplex PCR; TCRdb stores in-frame clones only, minus some. The data show 300,000 to 400,000 clones, around 90% seen once. The material sequenced was PBMCs. All receptors come from a man aged 25-45 years in good health and CMV-seronegative. CDR3s include the opening cysteine and the closing phenylalanine or tryptophan. The order of the fields is V gene, J gene, D gene, clone size, CDR3 protein, CDR3 DNA. The D gene is left open where the match is weak. Part of the rows lack a size; the others show once, few, many or a class for expanded clones.

V: TRBV19; J: TRBJ2-3; D: .; size: .; CDR3: CASSPEQGRSTQYF; DNA: TGTGCCAGTAGCCCGGAACAGGGACGGAGTACGCAGTATTTT
V: TRBV5-6; J: TRBJ2-4; D: TRBD2; size: .; CDR3: CASSPPRPAGLAKNIQYF; DNA: TGTGCCAGCAGCCCCCCCCGCCCAGCGGGGTTAGCCAAAAACATTCAGTACTTC
V: TRBV9; J: TRBJ2-1; D: TRBD2; size: .; CDR3: CASSVGPSGGTRDEQFF; DNA: TGTGCCAGCAGCGTAGGCCCTAGCGGGGGGACGAGGGATGAGCAGTTCTTC
V: TRBV10-1; J: TRBJ2-2; D: TRBD1; size: .; CDR3: CASSDPGQGKGELFF; DNA: TGCGCCAGCAGTGATCCGGGACAGGGGAAGGGGGAGCTGTTTTTT
V: TRBV6-5; J: TRBJ2-5; D: .; size: .; CDR3: CASSRSRGTQYF; DNA: TGTGCCAGCAGCCGTAGCCGTGGGACCCAGTACTTC
V: TRBV25-1; J: TRBJ2-5; D: TRBD1; size: .; CDR3: CASSEGTGLFLRETQYF; DNA: TGTGCCAGCAGTGAAGGGACAGGGCTTTTTCTTCGAGAGACCCAGTACTTC
V: TRBV27; J: TRBJ2-2; D: TRBD2; size: .; CDR3: CASSSGVTGELFF; DNA: TGTGCCAGCAGTAGCGGGGTTACCGGGGAGCTGTTTTTT
V: TRBV6-5; J: TRBJ2-5; D: .; size: .; CDR3: CASSYRGMETQYF; DNA: TGTGCCAGCAGTTACAGGGGAATGGAGACCCAGTACTTC
V: TRBV7-2; J: TRBJ2-1; D: TRBD2; size: once; CDR3: CASRTSGGYNEQFF; DNA: TGTGCCAGCCGGACTAGCGGGGGCTACAATGAGCAGTTCTTC
V: TRBV18; J: TRBJ2-3; D: .; size: .; CDR3: CASSPRTTPDTQYF; DNA: TGTGCCAGCTCACCCCGGACTACTCCAGATACGCAGTATTTT
V: TRBV10-3; J: TRBJ1-1; D: TRBD1; size: .; CDR3: CAISEPGQGSGTEAFF; DNA: TGTGCCATCAGTGAGCCGGGACAGGGCTCGGGCACTGAAGCTTTCTTT
V: TRBV6-6; J: TRBJ2-7; D: .; size: once; CDR3: CASSATGFEQYF; DNA: TGTGCCAGCAGTGCCACAGGGTTCGAGCAGTACTTC
V: TRBV11-2; J: TRBJ2-5; D: .; size: .; CDR3: CASSFPREETQYF; DNA: TGTGCCAGCAGCTTTCCCCGGGAGGAGACCCAGTACTTC
V: TRBV5-6; J: TRBJ1-2; D: .; size: .; CDR3: CASSLGVRTDGYTF; DNA: TGTGCCAGCAGCTTGGGTGTGAGGACAGATGGCTACACCTTC
V: TRBV11-2; J: TRBJ1-6; D: .; size: .; CDR3: CASSLRGRDSYNSPLHF; DNA: TGTGCCAGCAGCTTAAGGGGCAGGGACTCCTATAATTCACCCCTCCACTTT
V: TRBV27; J: TRBJ2-3; D: TRBD1; size: .; CDR3: CASSHRGRRTDTQYF; DNA: TGTGCCAGCAGTCACAGGGGGAGAAGGACAGATACGCAGTATTTT
V: TRBV6-5; J: TRBJ1-1; D: .; size: .; CDR3: CASSYLWSTEAFF; DNA: TGTGCCAGCAGTTATTTGTGGAGCACTGAAGCTTTCTTT
V: TRBV2; J: TRBJ1-1; D: .; size: .; CDR3: CASSTDTHTEAFF; DNA: TGTGCCAGCAGTACCGACACCCACACTGAAGCTTTCTTT
V: TRBV5-1; J: TRBJ2-5; D: .; size: .; CDR3: CASSPGGRQETQYF; DNA: TGCGCCAGCAGCCCCGGGGGTAGACAAGAGACCCAGTACTTC
V: TRBV5-6; J: TRBJ2-5; D: .; size: .; CDR3: CASSLLAAAKETQYF; DNA: TGTGCCAGCAGCTTATTGGCCGCAGCGAAAGAGACCCAGTACTTC
V: TRBV27; J: TRBJ2-3; D: TRBD2; size: .; CDR3: CASSLFGLAVPSRDTQYF; DNA: TGTGCCAGCAGTTTATTTGGACTAGCGGTCCCCTCACGAGATACGCAGTATTTT
V: TRBV9; J: TRBJ2-1; D: TRBD2; size: .; CDR3: CASSGVMGSGGPSYNEQFF; DNA: TGTGCCAGCAGCGGGGTCATGGGTAGCGGGGGGCCCTCCTACAATGAGCAGTTCTTC
V: TRBV6-5; J: TRBJ2-2; D: TRBD1; size: once; CDR3: CASSLGGHLTGELFF; DNA: TGTGCCAGCAGTTTAGGGGGCCATCTCACCGGGGAGCTGTTTTTT
V: TRBV6-6; J: TRBJ2-7; D: TRBD1; size: .; CDR3: CASRPTGGGMYEQYF; DNA: TGTGCCAGCAGGCCGACAGGGGGCGGGATGTACGAGCAGTACTTC
V: TRBV7-9; J: TRBJ1-1; D: .; size: .; CDR3: CASSAGLTNTEAFF; DNA: TGTGCCAGCAGCGCGGGACTTACGAACACTGAAGCTTTCTTT
V: TRBV4-1; J: TRBJ2-7; D: .; size: .; CDR3: CASSQESLAEYEQYF; DNA: TGCGCCAGCAGCCAAGAATCACTAGCTGAATACGAGCAGTACTTC
V: TRBV27; J: TRBJ1-4; D: .; size: once; CDR3: CASSSSRAWGNEKLFF; DNA: TGTGCCAGCAGTTCCTCCAGGGCGTGGGGTAATGAAAAACTGTTTTTT